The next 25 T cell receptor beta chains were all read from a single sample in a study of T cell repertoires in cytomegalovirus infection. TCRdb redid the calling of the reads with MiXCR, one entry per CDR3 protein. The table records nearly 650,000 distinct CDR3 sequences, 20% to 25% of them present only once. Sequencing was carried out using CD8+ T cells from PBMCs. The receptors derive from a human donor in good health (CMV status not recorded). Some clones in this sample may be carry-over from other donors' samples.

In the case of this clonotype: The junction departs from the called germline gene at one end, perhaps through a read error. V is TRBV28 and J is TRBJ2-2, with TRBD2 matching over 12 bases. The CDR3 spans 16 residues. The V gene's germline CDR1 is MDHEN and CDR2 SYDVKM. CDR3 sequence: CASSLGLAGNTGDLFF. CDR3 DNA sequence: TGTGCCAGCAGTCTAGGACTAGCGGGGAACACCGGGGACCTGTTTTTT.

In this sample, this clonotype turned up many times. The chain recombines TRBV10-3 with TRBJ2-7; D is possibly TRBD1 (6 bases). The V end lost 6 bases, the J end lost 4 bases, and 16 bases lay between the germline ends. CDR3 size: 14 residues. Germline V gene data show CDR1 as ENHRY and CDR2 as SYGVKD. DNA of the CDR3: TGTGCCATCAGAACAGGGATGAGGGGGTACGAGCAGTACTTC. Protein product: CAIRTGMRGYEQYF.

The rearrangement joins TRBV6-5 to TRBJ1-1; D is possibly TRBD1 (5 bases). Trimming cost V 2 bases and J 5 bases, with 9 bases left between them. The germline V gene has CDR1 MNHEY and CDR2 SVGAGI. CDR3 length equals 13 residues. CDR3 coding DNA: TGTGCCAGCAGTTACCCAGGGTGGACTGAAGCTTTCTTT. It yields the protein CASSYPGWTEAFF.

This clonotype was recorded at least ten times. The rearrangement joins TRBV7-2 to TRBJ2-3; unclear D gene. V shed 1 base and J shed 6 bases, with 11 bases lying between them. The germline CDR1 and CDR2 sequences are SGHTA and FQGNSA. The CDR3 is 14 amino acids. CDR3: CASSLEAPEDTQYF. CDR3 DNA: TGTGCCAGCAGCTTAGAGGCACCGGAGGATACGCAGTATTTT. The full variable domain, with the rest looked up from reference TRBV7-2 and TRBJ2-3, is GAGVSQSPSNKVTEKGKDVELRCDPISGHTALYWYRQSLGQGLEFLIYFQGNSAPDKSGLPSDRFSAERTGGSVSTLTIQRTQQEDSAVYLCASSLEAPEDTQYFGPGTRLTVL.

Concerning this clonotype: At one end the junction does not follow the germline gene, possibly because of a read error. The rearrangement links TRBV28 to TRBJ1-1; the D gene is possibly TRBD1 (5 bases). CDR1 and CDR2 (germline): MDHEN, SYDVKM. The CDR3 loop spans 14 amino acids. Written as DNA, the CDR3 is TGTACCAGCAGTTTAAGCAGGGTCGGCACTGAAGCTTTCTTT. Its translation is CTSSLSRVGTEAFF. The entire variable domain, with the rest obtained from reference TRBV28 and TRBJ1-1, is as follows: DVKVTQSSRYLVKRTGEKVFLECVQDMDHENMFWYRQDPGLGLRLIYFSYDVKMKEKGDIPEGYSVSREKKERFSLILESASTNQTSMYLCTSSLSRVGTEAFFGQGTRLTVV.

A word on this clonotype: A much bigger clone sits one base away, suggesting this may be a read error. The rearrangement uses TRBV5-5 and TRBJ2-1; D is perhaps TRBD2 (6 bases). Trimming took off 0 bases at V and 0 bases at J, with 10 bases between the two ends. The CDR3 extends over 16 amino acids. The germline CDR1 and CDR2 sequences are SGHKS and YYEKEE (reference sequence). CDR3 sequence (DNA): TGTGCCAGCAGCTTGGCGGGGGAGAACTCCTACAATGAGCAGTTCTTC. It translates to CASSLAGENSYNEQFF.

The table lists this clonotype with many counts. Here the CDR3 reads CASSLWGSPYEQYV. In nucleotides, the CDR3 is TGTGCCAGCAGTTTATGGGGGTCCCCCTACGAGCAGTACGTC. The chain uses TRBV28 and TRBJ2-7, with D unresolved. Germline CDR1 and CDR2: MDHEN and SYDVKM. The CDR3 length is 14 residues. V was shortened by 0 bases and J by 2 bases, with 8 bases between the two germline ends.

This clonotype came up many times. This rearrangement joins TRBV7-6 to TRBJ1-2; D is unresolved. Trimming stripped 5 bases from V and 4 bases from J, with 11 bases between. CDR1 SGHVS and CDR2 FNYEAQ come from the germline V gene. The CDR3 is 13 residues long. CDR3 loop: CASSPGQVYGYTF. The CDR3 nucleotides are TGTGCCAGCAGCCCCGGGCAAGTCTATGGCTACACCTTC.

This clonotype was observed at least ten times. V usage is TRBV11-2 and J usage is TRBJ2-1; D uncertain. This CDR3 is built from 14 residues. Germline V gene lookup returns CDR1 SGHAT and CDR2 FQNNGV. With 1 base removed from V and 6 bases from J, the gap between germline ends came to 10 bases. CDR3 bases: TGTGCCAGCAGCTTAGGGGCGGCCGCCAATGAGCAGTTCTTC. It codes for CASSLGAAANEQFF.

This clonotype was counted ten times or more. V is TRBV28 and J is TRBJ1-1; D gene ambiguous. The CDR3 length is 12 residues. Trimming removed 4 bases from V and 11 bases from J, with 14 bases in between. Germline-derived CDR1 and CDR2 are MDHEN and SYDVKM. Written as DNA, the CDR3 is TGTGCCAGCAGTTATGTGGCCCCGGCGGCTTTCTTT. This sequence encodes CASSYVAPAAFF.

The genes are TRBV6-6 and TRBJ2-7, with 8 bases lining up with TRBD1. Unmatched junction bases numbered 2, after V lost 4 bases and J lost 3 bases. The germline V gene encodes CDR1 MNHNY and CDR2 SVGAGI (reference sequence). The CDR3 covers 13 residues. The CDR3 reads CASSSTGVYEQYV. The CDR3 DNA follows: TGTGCCAGCAGTTCGACAGGGGTCTACGAGCAGTACGTC.

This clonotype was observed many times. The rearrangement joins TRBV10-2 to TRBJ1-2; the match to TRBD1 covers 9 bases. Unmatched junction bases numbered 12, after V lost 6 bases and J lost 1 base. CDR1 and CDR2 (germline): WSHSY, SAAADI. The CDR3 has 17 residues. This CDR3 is CASRVTLGQGLNYGYTF. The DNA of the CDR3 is TGCGCCAGCAGAGTAACTCTTGGACAGGGGCTTAACTATGGCTACACCTTC.

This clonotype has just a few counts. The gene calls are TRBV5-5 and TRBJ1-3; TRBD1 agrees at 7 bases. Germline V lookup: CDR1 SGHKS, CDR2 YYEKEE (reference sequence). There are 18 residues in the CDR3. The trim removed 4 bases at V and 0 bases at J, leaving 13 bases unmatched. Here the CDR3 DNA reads TGTGCCAGCAGCGGGAGGGACAGACTAAGGTACTCTGGAAACACCATATATTTT. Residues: CASSGRDRLRYSGNTIYF.

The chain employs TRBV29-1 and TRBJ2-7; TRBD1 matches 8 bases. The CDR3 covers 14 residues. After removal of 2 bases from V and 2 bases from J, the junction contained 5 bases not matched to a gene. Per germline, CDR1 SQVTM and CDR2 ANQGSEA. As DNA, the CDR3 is TGCAGCGTTGAATCGACAGGGGCCACCTACGAGCAGTACTTC. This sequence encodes CSVESTGATYEQYF.

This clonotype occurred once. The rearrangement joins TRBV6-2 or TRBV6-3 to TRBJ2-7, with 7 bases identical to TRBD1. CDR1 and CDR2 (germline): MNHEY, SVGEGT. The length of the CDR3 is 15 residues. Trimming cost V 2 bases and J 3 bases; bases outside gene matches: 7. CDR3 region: CASSYDREKGYEQYV. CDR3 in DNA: TGTGCCAGCAGTTACGACAGGGAGAAAGGCTACGAGCAGTACGTC.

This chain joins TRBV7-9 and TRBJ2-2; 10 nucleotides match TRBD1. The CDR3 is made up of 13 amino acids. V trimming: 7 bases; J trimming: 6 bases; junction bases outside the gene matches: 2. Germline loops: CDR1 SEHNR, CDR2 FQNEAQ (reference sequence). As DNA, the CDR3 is TGTGCCAGCATGACAGGGGGCCCCGGGGAGCTGTTTTTT. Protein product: CASMTGGPGELFF.

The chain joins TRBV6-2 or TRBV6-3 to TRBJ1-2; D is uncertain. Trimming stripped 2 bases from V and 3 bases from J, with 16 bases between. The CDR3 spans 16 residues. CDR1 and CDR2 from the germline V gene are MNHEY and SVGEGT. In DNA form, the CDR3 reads TGTGCCAGCAGTTACACGGACGGACGACTAGACTATGGCTACACCTTC. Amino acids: CASSYTDGRLDYGYTF.

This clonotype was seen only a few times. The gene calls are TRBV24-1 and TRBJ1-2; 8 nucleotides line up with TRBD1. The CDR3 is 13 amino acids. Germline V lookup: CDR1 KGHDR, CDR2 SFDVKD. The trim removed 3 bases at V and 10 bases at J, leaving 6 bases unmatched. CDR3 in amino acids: CATSDRTGTLYTF. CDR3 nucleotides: TGTGCCACCAGTGATCGGACAGGGACTCTCTACACCTTC.

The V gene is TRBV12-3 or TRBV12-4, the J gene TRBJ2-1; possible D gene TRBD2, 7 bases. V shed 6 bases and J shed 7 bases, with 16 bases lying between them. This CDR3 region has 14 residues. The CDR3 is CASRWGGHRNEQFF. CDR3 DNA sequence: TGTGCCAGCAGGTGGGGGGGGCACCGGAATGAGCAGTTCTTC.

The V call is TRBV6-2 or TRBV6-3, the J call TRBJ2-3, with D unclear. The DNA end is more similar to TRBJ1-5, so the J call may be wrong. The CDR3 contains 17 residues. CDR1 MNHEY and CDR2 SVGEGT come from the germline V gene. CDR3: CASSYLGSQAKADTQHF. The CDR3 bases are TGTGCCAGCAGTTACCTGGGGAGCCAGGCAAAGGCAGATACGCAGCATTTT.

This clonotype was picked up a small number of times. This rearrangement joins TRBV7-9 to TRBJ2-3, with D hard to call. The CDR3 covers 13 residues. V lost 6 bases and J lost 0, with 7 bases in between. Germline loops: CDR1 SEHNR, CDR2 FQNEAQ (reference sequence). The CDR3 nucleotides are TGTGCCAGCAGGGGCAGGAGCACAGATACGCAGTATTTT. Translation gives CASRGRSTDTQYF.

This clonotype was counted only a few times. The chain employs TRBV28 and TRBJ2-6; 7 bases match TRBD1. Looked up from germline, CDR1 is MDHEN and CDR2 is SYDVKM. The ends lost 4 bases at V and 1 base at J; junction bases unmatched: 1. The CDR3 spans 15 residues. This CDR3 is CASSSTGSGANVLTF. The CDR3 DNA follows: TGTGCCAGCAGTTCGACAGGGTCTGGGGCCAACGTCCTGACTTTC.

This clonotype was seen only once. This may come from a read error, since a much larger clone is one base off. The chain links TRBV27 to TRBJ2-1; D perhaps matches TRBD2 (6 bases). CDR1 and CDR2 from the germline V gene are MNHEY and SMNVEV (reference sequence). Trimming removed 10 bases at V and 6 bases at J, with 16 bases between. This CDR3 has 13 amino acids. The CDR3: CATILAPLNEQFF. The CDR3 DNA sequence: TGTGCCACAATACTAGCTCCTCTCAATGAGCAGTTCTTC.

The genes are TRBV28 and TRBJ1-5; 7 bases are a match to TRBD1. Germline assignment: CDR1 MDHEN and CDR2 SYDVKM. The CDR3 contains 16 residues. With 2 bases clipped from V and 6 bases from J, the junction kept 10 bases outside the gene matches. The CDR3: CASSLIQGVPGQPQHF. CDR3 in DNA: TGTGCCAGCAGTTTAATCCAGGGGGTACCAGGTCAGCCCCAGCATTTT.

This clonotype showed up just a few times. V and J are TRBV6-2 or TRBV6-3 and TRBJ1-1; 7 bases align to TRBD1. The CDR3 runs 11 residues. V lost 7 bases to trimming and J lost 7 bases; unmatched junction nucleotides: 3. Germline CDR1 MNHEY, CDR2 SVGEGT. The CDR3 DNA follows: TGTGCCAGCACCTGGACAGGTGAAGCTTTCTTT. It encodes CASTWTGEAFF.